Listed below are T cell receptor beta chains from one sample, sequenced in a study of CD8 T cells in Susac syndrome. Each CDR3 protein gets one entry after TCRdb re-called the immunoSEQ multiplex PCR reads with MiXCR. Of roughly 130,000 distinct CDR3 sequences in the sample, roughly 94% were seen once. The sequencing sample was made of CD8+ T cells from PBMCs. Receptors originate from a human donor with Susac syndrome. Both conserved end residues are part of each CDR3.

J,V,CDR3
TRBJ2-5,TRBV9,CASSVGSGGGTQYF
TRBJ2-5,TRBV13,CASSSGGGGETQYF
TRBJ2-7,TRBV4-3,CASSQERDYEQYF
TRBJ2-3,TRBV25-1,CASSEWSSDDTQYF
TRBJ2-1,TRBV13,CASSSPRNEQFF
TRBJ2-1,TRBV14,CASSHWTGQGNYEQFF
TRBJ1-2,TRBV29-1,CSVETTRGPSYGYTF
TRBJ1-4,TRBV23-1,CASSQSLGSGEKLFF
TRBJ1-5,TRBV6-5,CASSYPLLTPNQPQHF
TRBJ2-3,TRBV11-2,CASLGSGTDTQYF
TRBJ1-5,TRBV29-1,CSVEGGFGQPQHF
TRBJ2-1,TRBV12-3/TRBV12-4,CASRETSGPYNEQFF
TRBJ2-5,TRBV7-2,CASSLGASGGEETQYF
TRBJ2-1,TRBV29-1,CSVEDSNSPYNEQFF
TRBJ2-5,TRBV5-8,CASSSAGPVETQYF
TRBJ2-3,TRBV7-2,CASSLSLGSSATDTQYF
TRBJ1-2,TRBV6-5,CASSYPWDRVGGYTF
TRBJ2-7,TRBV27,CASSLGLAGPYEQYF
TRBJ2-3,TRBV29-1,CSASGEWDTQYF
TRBJ1-1,TRBV30,CAWGRLNTEAFF
TRBJ1-1,TRBV29-1,CSAQITGTEAFF
TRBJ2-7,TRBV7-9,CASSLDGGGYEQYF
TRBJ2-7,TRBV14,CASSPTGLAGTYEQYF
TRBJ2-7,TRBV5-4,CASSLWDTSYEQYF
TRBJ2-2,TRBV20-1,CSARGAGGGVELFF
TRBJ2-7,TRBV2,CASTTEGRPDLREQYF
TRBJ2-6,TRBV7-6,CASSLAAATSGANVLTF
TRBJ2-1,TRBV7-9,CASSPIGGTPYNEQFF
TRBJ1-3,TRBV6-5,CASSSHASGNTIYF
TRBJ2-1,TRBV19,CASSIGPLENNEQFF
TRBJ2-5,TRBV29-1,CSVEQETQYF
TRBJ1-6,TRBV11-2,CASTPGGSPLHF
TRBJ1-1,TRBV19,CASSSDRNTEAFF
TRBJ2-1,TRBV24-1,CATSDYSDSEQFF
TRBJ2-1,TRBV20-1,CSAPSSRSPLNEQFF
TRBJ2-7,TRBV19,CASSIRDSPYEQYF
TRBJ1-1,TRBV7-8,CASSLERLEAFF
TRBJ2-7,TRBV19,CASSGDAEGEQYF
TRBJ2-5,TRBV15,CATSRDRGGPPPGTQYF
TRBJ2-5,TRBV20-1,CSARSTVQETQYF
TRBJ2-5,TRBV2,CARQGRGTQYF
TRBJ2-1,TRBV19,CASTLTSKGEDEQFF
TRBJ2-1,TRBV20-1,CSARDLYNEQFF
TRBJ1-5,TRBV15,CATSWDRGPGQPQHF
TRBJ1-6,TRBV19,CASSTTDSPLHF